These 22 T cell receptor beta chains were all obtained from the same sample, sequenced in a study of cytomegalovirus exposure and HLA in healthy donors. Both 60 Vbeta primers and 13 Jbeta primers went into the PCR. The table came from immunoSEQ multiplex PCR; TCRdb's copy has only in-frame clones and leaves some out. The top ten hold roughly 22% of the sample, which has over 100,000 clones, around 83% seen once. The specimen sequenced was PBMCs. Receptors originate from a young man in good health and CMV-seropositive.

The chain carries TRBV27 and TRBJ1-5; D not certain. Germline loops: CDR1 MNHEY, CDR2 SMNVEV (reference sequence). The CDR3 totals 15 residues. The ends were cut back, 0 bases at V and 0 bases at J, with 6 bases in the middle. The CDR3 coding sequence is TGTGCCAGCAGTTTATCCGGGTATAGCAATCAGCCCCAGCATTTT. Its protein is CASSLSGYSNQPQHF.

V usage is TRBV11-2 and J usage is TRBJ2-7; D may be TRBD1 (6 bases). The CDR3 totals 13 residues. Trimming pared 3 bases from V and 1 base from J, leaving 7 bases between. The germline V gene encodes CDR1 SGHAT and CDR2 FQNNGV. The CDR3 region has the DNA TGTGCCAGCAGCTTCGGACAGTCCTACGAGCAGTACGTC. It translates to CASSFGQSYEQYV.

This chain joins TRBV18 and TRBJ2-7; 8 bases align to TRBD1. The V gene end was trimmed by 5 bases and the J gene end by 6 bases; junction bases not matched to a gene: 6. CDR1 is KGHSH, CDR2 LQKENI, per germline. This CDR3 has 13 residues. The CDR3 nucleotides are TGTGCCAGCTCATCAACCGGGACAGGCGAGCAGTACGTC. Its protein is CASSSTGTGEQYV.

This clone was recorded only once. The chain employs TRBV4-2 and TRBJ1-2; 7 positions agree with TRBD1. The CDR3 loop spans 13 amino acids. The germline CDR1 and CDR2 sequences are LGHNA and YNFKEQ. Trimming took 2 bases from V and 7 from J; bases not matched to a gene: 4. The CDR3 coding sequence is TGTGCCAGCAGCCAATTACAGGGGCCTGGCTACACCTTC. Its protein product is CASSQLQGPGYTF.

The gene calls are TRBV7-3 and TRBJ2-1; TRBD2 agrees at 8 bases. This CDR3 spans 16 amino acids. Germline CDR1 is SGHTA and CDR2 is FQGTGA. V lost 3 bases to trimming and J lost 1 base; unmatched junction nucleotides: 5. CDR3 sequence: CASSFGGAGSYNEQFF. In DNA form, the CDR3 reads TGTGCCAGCAGCTTCGGGGGGGCCGGGTCCTACAATGAGCAGTTCTTC.

V usage is TRBV5-5 and J usage is TRBJ1-1, with a possible D match to TRBD1 (6 bases). There are 15 residues in the CDR3. V lost 1 base and J 2 bases, leaving 12 bases between the germline ends. CDR1 and CDR2 (germline): SGHKS, YYEKEE (reference sequence). The CDR3 sequence: CASSLFGRGNTEAFF. The CDR3 DNA reads TGTGCCAGCAGCTTGTTTGGCAGGGGAAACACTGAAGCTTTCTTT.

The V and J genes are TRBV30 and TRBJ1-2; a weak D match, TRBD1 (5 bases). CDR1 is GTSNPN, CDR2 SVGIG, per germline (reference sequence). V lost 6 bases, J lost 7 bases, and 15 bases lay in between. The CDR3 runs to 12 residues. CDR3 amino acids: CACTPAGRGYTF. CDR3 sequence (DNA): TGTGCCTGCACCCCGGCGGGGCGTGGCTACACCTTC.

CDR3 sequence: CASSPGPPSYNEQFF. CDR3 coding DNA: TGTGCCAGCAGCCCGGGTCCGCCCTCCTACAATGAGCAGTTCTTC. V gene TRBV7-7 combines with J gene TRBJ2-1; no clear D. Looked up from germline, CDR1 is SSHAT and CDR2 is FNYEAQ (reference sequence). The CDR3 length is 15 residues. Trimming removed 5 bases at V and 0 bases at J, with 11 bases between.

The genes are TRBV11-2 and TRBJ1-2; 9 bases map to TRBD1. CDR1 and CDR2 from the germline V gene are SGHAT and FQNNGV. J lost 6 bases, V lost 5 bases, and 4 bases had no gene match. The CDR3 extends over 13 amino acids. The CDR3 loop is CASSRTGVDGYTF. CDR3 nucleotides: TGTGCCAGCAGCCGGACAGGGGTTGATGGCTACACCTTC. Filled out from reference TRBV11-2 and TRBJ1-2, the complete variable domain reads EAGVAQSPRYKIIEKRQSVAFWCNPISGHATLYWYQQILGQGPKLLIQFQNNGVVDDSQLPKDRFSAERLKGVDSTLKIQPAKLEDSAVYLCASSRTGVDGYTFGSGTRLTVV.

This sequence joins TRBV5-1 and TRBJ2-7, with 7 bases that match TRBD2. Trimming cost V 0 bases and J 2 bases; bases outside gene matches: 2. The CDR3 contains 14 residues. The germline gives CDR1 SGHRS, CDR2 YFSETQ. CDR3 sequence: CASSLGLATYEQYF. In nucleotides, the CDR3 is TGCGCCAGCAGCTTGGGACTAGCAACCTACGAGCAGTACTTC.

The chain combines TRBV5-1 with TRBJ1-2, with no clear D. Per germline, CDR1 SGHRS and CDR2 YFSETQ. Trimming stripped 0 bases from V and 0 bases from J, with 9 bases between. The CDR3 spans 15 residues. CDR3 coding DNA: TGCGCCAGCAGCTTGGTAGCGGGTTCTAACTATGGCTACACCTTC. This encodes CASSLVAGSNYGYTF. Filled out from reference TRBV5-1 and TRBJ1-2, the complete variable domain reads KAGVTQTPRYLIKTRGQQVTLSCSPISGHRSVSWYQQTPGQGLQFLFEYFSETQRNKGNFPGRFSGRQFSNSRSEMNVSTLELGDSALYLCASSLVAGSNYGYTFGSGTRLTVV.

This sequence joins TRBV27 and TRBJ2-7; D ambiguous. Trimming left V 1 base short and J 3 bases short, with 10 bases between. The CDR3 consists of 14 residues. Germline V gene data show CDR1 as MNHEY and CDR2 as SMNVEV (reference sequence). The CDR3 DNA is TGTGCCAGCAGTTTATACCCAGTGGGCTACGAGCAGTACGTC. Translating gives CASSLYPVGYEQYV.

V and J are TRBV5-1 and TRBJ2-1; weak D call: TRBD2 (5 bases). Germline loops: CDR1 SGHRS, CDR2 YFSETQ. The CDR3 consists of 13 residues. V was clipped by 0 bases and J by 6 bases, with 7 bases between them. The DNA for the CDR3 is TGCGCCAGCAGCTTGGTCAGCGGCAATGAGCAGTTCTTC. Translated, it gives CASSLVSGNEQFF.

A few counts support this clone. The CDR3 DNA is TGCGCCAGCAGCCAAGTCTTCGGGCAGGGAAAAAACATTCAGTACTTC. Translation gives CASSQVFGQGKNIQYF. The gene calls are TRBV4-1 and TRBJ2-4, with D maybe TRBD1 (5 bases). Per germline, CDR1 MGHRA and CDR2 YSYEKL. V was trimmed by 1 base and J by 4 bases, leaving 14 bases between them. There are 16 residues in the CDR3.

The count of this clone is one. V usage is TRBV6-6 and J usage is TRBJ1-2; TRBD1 aligns across 7 bases. CDR3 length: 15 amino acids. In germline, CDR1 is MNHNY, CDR2 SVGAGI (reference sequence). Trimming cost V 6 bases and J 7 bases; bases outside gene matches: 14. CDR3: CASRNNLRDRRGYTF. In DNA, the CDR3 is TGTGCCAGCAGAAACAACCTCCGGGACAGACGTGGCTACACCTTC.

The rearrangement joins TRBV29-1 to TRBJ2-1; 12 positions match TRBD2. This CDR3 comprises 14 residues. V dropped 3 bases and J dropped 7; count of bases not matched to a gene: 4. Germline CDR1 SQVTM, CDR2 ANQGSEA. This CDR3 reads CSVDGLAGGNEQFF. The CDR3 coding sequence is TGCAGCGTTGATGGGCTAGCGGGAGGGAATGAGCAGTTCTTC.

V and J are TRBV4-1 and TRBJ1-5; D is perhaps TRBD1 (5 bases). V was clipped by 1 base and J by 9 bases, with 19 bases between them. The CDR3 sequence is 16 residues long. Germline CDR1 MGHRA, CDR2 YSYEKL. DNA of the CDR3: TGCGCCAGCAGCCAAGTTGGGAACCAGGGTTCGGGGCCCCAGCATTTT. This gives the protein CASSQVGNQGSGPQHF.

The chain uses TRBV28 and TRBJ2-2; 11 bases are a match to TRBD1. Per germline, CDR1 MDHEN and CDR2 SYDVKM. The CDR3 length is 14 residues. Unmatched junction bases numbered 3, after V lost 8 bases and J lost 4 bases. The CDR3 DNA sequence: TGTGCCAGCCTGGACAGGGGGCGCACCGGGGAGCTGTTTTTT. This sequence encodes CASLDRGRTGELFF.

The rearrangement links TRBV6-5 to TRBJ1-1, with D possibly being TRBD1 (6 bases). Trimming stripped 5 bases from V and 6 bases from J, with 16 bases between. CDR3 length equals 14 residues. Per germline, CDR1 MNHEY and CDR2 SVGAGI. The CDR3 DNA reads as TGTGCCAGCAGTGAATTCTGGGGGGGCCCTGAAGCTTTCTTT. Translated, it gives CASSEFWGGPEAFF.

The gene calls are TRBV11-2 and TRBJ2-1, with 7 bases aligning to TRBD1. Germline CDR1 and CDR2: SGHAT and FQNNGV. The CDR3 totals 16 residues. J gave up 0 bases and V 4 bases, and 6 bases lay outside the gene matches. CDR3 region: CASSSLRDSSYNEQFF. The CDR3 DNA follows: TGTGCCAGCAGCTCACTCCGGGACAGCTCCTACAATGAGCAGTTCTTC.

This chain joins TRBV28 and TRBJ2-3; 12 nucleotides align to TRBD2. The germline V gene has CDR1 MDHEN and CDR2 SYDVKM. The CDR3 contains 16 residues. The junction had 7 bases not matched to a gene; V was cut back by 5 bases and J by 4 bases. The CDR3: CASSPGLAGIADTQYF. CDR3 bases: TGTGCCAGCAGTCCAGGACTAGCGGGGATCGCAGATACGCAGTATTTT.

This chain joins TRBV5-1 and TRBJ2-7; D is unclear. Per germline, CDR1 SGHRS and CDR2 YFSETQ. V was clipped by 4 bases and J by 4 bases, with 12 bases between them. The CDR3 length is 13 residues. The CDR3 DNA sequence: TGCGCCAGCAGCATACGACAAGGATACGAGCAGTACTTC. As protein: CASSIRQGYEQYF.